This TCR beta chain derives from a study of CD8 T cells in ankylosing spondylitis. TCRdb called the 5' RACE reads again in MiXCR, with one record for every CDR3 protein. The sample consists of roughly 230,000 distinct CDR3 sequences, approximately 7.6% of them appearing once. This clonotype was found many times. As yet, its antigen is unknown. Trimming cost V 10 bases and J 4 bases, with 10 bases left between them. There are 11 residues in the CDR3. From germline, CDR1 is SEHNR and CDR2 FQNEAQ (reference sequence). Study-wide points: Earlier authors reported some of these motif variants in reactive arthritis synovial fluid and blood. Reportedly, significant enrichment of disease-linked clones occurred in matched ankylosing spondylitis synovial fluid.

The chain employs TRBV7-9 and TRBJ1-1; D is unclear. The source of this sequence is a female donor with ankylosing spondylitis or in good health (not recorded which). Sequencing was performed on blood, either unsorted or a sorted T cell fraction (not recorded which). CDR3 in amino acids: CATSWGTEAFF. CDR3 nucleotide sequence: TGTGCCACCTCTTGGGGCACTGAAGCTTTCTTT.